A selection of T cell receptor beta chains follows, all from one sample in a study of CD8+CD57+ T cells in acquired aplastic anemia. TCRdb redid the calling of the reads with MiXCR, one entry per CDR3 protein. The sample contains about 190,000 distinct CDR3 sequences, approximately 50% of which appear only once. The sequencing input was sorted CD4+, CD8+, or CD8+CD57+ T cells (not recorded which) from PBMCs. The receptors here all came from a human donor in good health, serving as a control. CDR3s include the opening cysteine and the closing phenylalanine or tryptophan. Each record gives: V gene, J gene, clone size, D gene, CDR3 DNA, CDR3 protein. D genes are given only for firm matches. Rows may omit the clone size; those that give it use once, few, many or a size class.

TRBV2	TRBJ1-5	many	TRBD1	TGTGCCAGCAGCGGACAGGGGTCCAATCAGCCCCAGCATTTT	CASSGQGSNQPQHF
TRBV5-1	TRBJ1-2	many	NA	TGCGCCAGCAGCTTTCGGGACGCATCTAACTATGGCTACACCTTC	CASSFRDASNYGYTF
TRBV6-5	TRBJ1-4	many	NA	TGTGCCAGCAGTTACTCGATGGGGGGAACTAATGAAAAACTGTTTTTT	CASSYSMGGTNEKLFF
TRBV19	TRBJ1-1	NA	TRBD1	TGTGCCAGTAGGACCAGGGGGATCCACACTGAAGCTTTCTTT	CASRTRGIHTEAFF
TRBV19	TRBJ2-4	many	NA	TGTGCCAGTAGTAATCTGGTCAAAAACATTCAGTACTTC	CASSNLVKNIQYF
TRBV2	TRBJ1-5	NA	TRBD1	TGTGCCAGCAGCGCGGACAGGGGATCGAATCAGCCCCAGCATTTT	CASSADRGSNQPQHF
TRBV19	TRBJ1-5	NA	NA	TGTGCCAGTAGGACCCATAGCAATCAGCCCCAGCATTTT	CASRTHSNQPQHF
TRBV7-2	TRBJ1-6	NA	TRBD1	TGTGCCAGCAGCTTACTGGACAGGGAATTGTCACCCCTCCACTTT	CASSLLDRELSPLHF
TRBV19	TRBJ2-7	NA	NA	TGTGCCAGTAGTGCCAGCAGGGGCCACGAGCAGTACTTC	CASSASRGHEQYF
TRBV7-9	TRBJ1-2	NA	NA	TGTGCCAGCAGCCAGAGGAAGGACAATTCGAGATATGGCTACACCTTC	CASSQRKDNSRYGYTF
TRBV19	TRBJ1-2	NA	NA	TGTGCCAGTAGTGATGACAGGTGGGGATACTATGGCTACACCTTC	CASSDDRWGYYGYTF
TRBV20-1	TRBJ1-1	many	NA	TGCAGTGCCCCGACGGGGGGCCACACTGAAGCTTTCTTT	CSAPTGGHTEAFF
TRBV18	TRBJ2-1	NA	NA	TGTGCCAGCTCACCCACTGGACGTAGCCCCCATGAGCAGTTCTTC	CASSPTGRSPHEQFF
TRBV7-9	TRBJ1-1	few	NA	TGTGCCAGCAGTATCACGGGGACTGAAGCTTTCTTT	CASSITGTEAFF
TRBV2	TRBJ2-7	NA	NA	TGTGCCAGCAGTGAAGGGGACTTGGAATACGAGCAGTACTTC	CASSEGDLEYEQYF
TRBV20-1	TRBJ1-5	NA	NA	TGCAGTGCTAGAGATCTGAAGGGGGACAATCAGCCCCAGCATTTT	CSARDLKGDNQPQHF
TRBV12-3/TRBV12-4	TRBJ2-1	NA	NA	TGTGCCAGCAGGGGAGTGTCACTGGAAAGCTCCTACAATGAGCAGTTCTTC	CASRGVSLESSYNEQFF
TRBV14	TRBJ2-3	NA	NA	TGTGCCAGCAGCCAAGTAAGGGCGGACACAGATACGCAGTATTTT	CASSQVRADTDTQYF
TRBV6-5	TRBJ1-1	few	TRBD1	TGTGCCAGCAGTTATATGGCCGACAGGGCGGGCACTGAAGCTTTCTTT	CASSYMADRAGTEAFF
TRBV2	TRBJ2-1	NA	NA	TGTGCCAGCAGTGGCGGGGATTCCTTCAATGAGCAGTTCTTC	CASSGGDSFNEQFF
TRBV2	TRBJ1-5	many	NA	TGTGCCAGCAGTGTCGGGGGGAATCAGCCCCAGCATTTT	CASSVGGNQPQHF
TRBV2	TRBJ2-5	NA	TRBD1	TGTGCCAGCAGCCGGGACAGGACACAAGAGACCCAGTACTTC	CASSRDRTQETQYF
TRBV10-2	TRBJ2-7	NA	NA	TGCGCCAGCAACGCCGGGACTCAAGGTCTGGGGCAGTACTTC	CASNAGTQGLGQYF
TRBV5-1	TRBJ2-4	NA	TRBD2	TGCGCCAGCAGCCTGACCGGGACTATAAACATTCAGTACTTC	CASSLTGTINIQYF
TRBV7-2	TRBJ2-5	NA	NA	TGTGCCAGCAGCTGGGGGACCCAAGAGACCCAGTACTTC	CASSWGTQETQYF
TRBV4-2	TRBJ2-1	many	TRBD1	TGTGCCAGCAGCCAAGTGACCGGGACAGGTAAGAATGAGCAGTTCTTC	CASSQVTGTGKNEQFF
TRBV10-3	TRBJ2-7	few	TRBD1	TGTGCCATCAATGAGGACAGGTCCGCATCCGAGCAGTACTTC	CAINEDRSASEQYF
TRBV19	TRBJ2-1	NA	TRBD2	TGTGCCAGTAGTATCTCGGCGGGGGTGTATGAGCAGTTCTTC	CASSISAGVYEQFF
TRBV5-8	TRBJ2-7	NA	NA	TGTGCCAGCAGCCCCCTCGCCGAGCAGTACTTC	CASSPLAEQYF
TRBV12-3/TRBV12-4	TRBJ2-1	many	NA	TGTGCCAGCAGTTTGTCGAGGGGGGACAATGAGCAGTTCTTC	CASSLSRGDNEQFF
TRBV7-8	TRBJ2-5	NA	NA	TGTGCCAGCTCCCCCTTTACCGGCGAGCCGGAGACCCAGTACTTC	CASSPFTGEPETQYF
TRBV14	TRBJ1-4	many	NA	TGTGCCAGCAGCCAAGATCGCGGGGGAGCAACTAATGAAAAACTGTTTTTT	CASSQDRGGATNEKLFF
TRBV4-1	TRBJ2-3	NA	TRBD2	TGCGCCAGCAGCCTTCAAAGTCAGGGACTAGCTTCCACAGATACGCAGTATTTT	CASSLQSQGLASTDTQYF
TRBV7-8	TRBJ2-7	NA	TRBD2	TGTGCCAGCAGCTTACCCAATCGGGGGGGACTAGCGGGGTCCTACGAGCAGTACTTC	CASSLPNRGGLAGSYEQYF
TRBV7-3	TRBJ2-7	many	NA	TGCGCCAGCAGCTTGAGGGCCTTAACAACCTACGAGCAGTACTTC	CASSLRALTTYEQYF
TRBV20-1	TRBJ1-4	NA	TRBD1	TGCAGTGCTACCCCGGGACAGGGGACTAATGAAAAACTGTTTTTT	CSATPGQGTNEKLFF
TRBV7-6	TRBJ2-5	NA	TRBD1	TGTGCCAGCAGCCAGGGACAGGGGAAAGAGACCCAGTACTTC	CASSQGQGKETQYF
TRBV15	TRBJ2-7	NA	TRBD2	TGTGCCACCAGCAGGTCCGGACTAGCCTCCTCAGAGCAGTACTTC	CATSRSGLASSEQYF
TRBV10-3	TRBJ1-6	NA	TRBD1	TGTGCCATCAGTGAGGACGGGACAGGGTTAGCCCATTCACCCCTCCACTTT	CAISEDGTGLAHSPLHF